The source of this T cell receptor beta chain is a study of Graves' ophthalmopathy and Graves' hyperthyroidism. This clonotype showed up many times. RNA transcripts served as template for amplifying TCR beta CDR3 sequences. First-round RT-PCR relied on HTBI primers, and a second-round multiplex PCR came next. TCRdb re-analysed the multiplex PCR reads in MiXCR, keeping a single row per CDR3 protein. The repertoire holds roughly 300,000 distinct CDR3 sequences, with 15% to 20% as singletons. Trimming stripped 2 bases from V and 3 bases from J, with 4 bases between. Germline assignment: CDR1 KGHSH and CDR2 LQKENI. CDR3 length: 12 residues.

Sequencing was performed on peripheral blood. The chain has TRBV18 and TRBJ2-5; D gene unclear. The TCR was taken from an adult man with Graves' ophthalmopathy. The CDR3 DNA reads TGTGCCAGCTCACCAGCCGAAGAGACCCAGTACTTC. Translating it yields CASSPAEETQYF.